This TCR beta chain was captured by sequencing in a study of T cells in Graves' hyperthyroidism and ophthalmopathy. Study details: It was at initial diagnosis, before any treatment, that peripheral blood was collected. Study conclusions and caveats: Most clonotypes that expanded in the thyroid above 0.001 also showed up in blood.

In its sample, this clonotype was seen a few times. Its antigen remains unidentified. Graves' hyperthyroidism showing no ophthalmopathy progression within 18 months was considered stable. The authors took PBMCs from 10 ml fresh peripheral blood. CDR3 size: 18 residues. Germline V gives CDR1 LGHDT, CDR2 YNNKEL (reference sequence). V was clipped by 0 bases and J by 0 bases; unmatched bases: 5. TCR beta CDR3 regions were amplified from RNA transcripts. The primer set for the first-round RT-PCR of the TCR CDR3 was HTBI. TCRdb called the multiplex PCR reads again in MiXCR, with one record for every CDR3 protein. The sample holds approximately 640,000 distinct CDR3 sequences, roughly 17% seen once.

Source material: blood. The J gene is TRBJ2-7, the V gene TRBV3-1; 13 nucleotides line up with TRBD2. This TCR derives from a middle-aged man with Graves' hyperthyroidism. The CDR3 DNA sequence: TGTGCCAGCAGCCAAGATGGACTAGCGGGAGCATCCTCCTACGAGCAGTACTTC. This sequence encodes CASSQDGLAGASSYEQYF.